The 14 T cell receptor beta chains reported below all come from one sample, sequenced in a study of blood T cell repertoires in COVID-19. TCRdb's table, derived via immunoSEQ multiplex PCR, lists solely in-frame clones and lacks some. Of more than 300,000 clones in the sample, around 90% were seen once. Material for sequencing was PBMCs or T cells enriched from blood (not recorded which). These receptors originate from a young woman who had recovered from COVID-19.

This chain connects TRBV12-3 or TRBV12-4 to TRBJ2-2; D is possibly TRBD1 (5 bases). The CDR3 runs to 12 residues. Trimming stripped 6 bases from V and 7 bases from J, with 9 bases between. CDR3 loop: CASSQGNGELFF. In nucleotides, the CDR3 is TGTGCCAGCAGCCAGGGAAACGGGGAGCTGTTTTTT.

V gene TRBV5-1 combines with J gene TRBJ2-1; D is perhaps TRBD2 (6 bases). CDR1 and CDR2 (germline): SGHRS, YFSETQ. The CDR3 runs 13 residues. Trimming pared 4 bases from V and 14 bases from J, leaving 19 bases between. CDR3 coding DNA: TGCGCCAGCAGCCCGGGGACTTTCGAGTGGGAGTTCTTC. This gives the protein CASSPGTFEWEFF.

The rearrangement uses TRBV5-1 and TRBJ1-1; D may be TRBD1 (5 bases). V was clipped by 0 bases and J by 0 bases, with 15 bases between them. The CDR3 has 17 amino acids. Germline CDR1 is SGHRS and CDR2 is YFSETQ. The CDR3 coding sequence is TGCGCCAGCAGCTTGGAACCCGCGACAGCAATGAACACTGAAGCTTTCTTT. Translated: CASSLEPATAMNTEAFF.

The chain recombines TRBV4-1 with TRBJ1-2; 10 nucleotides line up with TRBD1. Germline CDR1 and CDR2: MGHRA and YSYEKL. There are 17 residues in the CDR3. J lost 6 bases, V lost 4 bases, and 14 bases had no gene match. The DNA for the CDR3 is TGCGCCAGCAGCCTCCGGGACAGGGGTCCGGTTTCCCATGGCTACACCTTC. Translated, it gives CASSLRDRGPVSHGYTF.

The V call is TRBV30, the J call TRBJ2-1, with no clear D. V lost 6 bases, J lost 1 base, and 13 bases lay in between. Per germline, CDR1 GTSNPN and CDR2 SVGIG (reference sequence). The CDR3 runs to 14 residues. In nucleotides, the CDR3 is TGTGCCTGTGAACGCTGGAGTTCCTACAATGAGCAGTTCTTC. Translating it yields CACERWSSYNEQFF.

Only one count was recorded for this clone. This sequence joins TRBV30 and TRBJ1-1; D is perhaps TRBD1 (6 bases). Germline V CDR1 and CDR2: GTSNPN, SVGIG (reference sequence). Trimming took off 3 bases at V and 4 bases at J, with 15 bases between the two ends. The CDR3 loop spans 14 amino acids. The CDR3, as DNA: TGTGCCTGGAGCGGGGGGCGTTTATCCACTGAAGCTTTCTTT. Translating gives CAWSGGRLSTEAFF.

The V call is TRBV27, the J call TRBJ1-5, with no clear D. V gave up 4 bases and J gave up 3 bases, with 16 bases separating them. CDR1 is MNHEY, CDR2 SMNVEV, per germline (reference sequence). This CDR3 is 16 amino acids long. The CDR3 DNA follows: TGTGCCAGCAGTTCACAAACCCCTCTAGTCAATCAGCCCCAGCATTTT. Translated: CASSSQTPLVNQPQHF.

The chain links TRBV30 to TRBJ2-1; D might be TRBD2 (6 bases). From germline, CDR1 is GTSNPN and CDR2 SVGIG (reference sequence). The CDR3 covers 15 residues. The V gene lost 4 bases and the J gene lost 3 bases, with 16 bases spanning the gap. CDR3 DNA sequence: TGTGCCTGGAAGGGAGGTTTCTTTAACTACAATGAGCAGTTCTTC. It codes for CAWKGGFFNYNEQFF.

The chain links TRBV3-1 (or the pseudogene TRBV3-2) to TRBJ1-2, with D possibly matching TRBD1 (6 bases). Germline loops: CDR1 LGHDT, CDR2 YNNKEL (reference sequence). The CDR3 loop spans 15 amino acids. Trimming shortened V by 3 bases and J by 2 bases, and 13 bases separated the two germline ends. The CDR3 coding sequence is TGTGCCAGCAGCCACCTGGACAGACCAAACTATGGCTACACCTTC. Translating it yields CASSHLDRPNYGYTF.

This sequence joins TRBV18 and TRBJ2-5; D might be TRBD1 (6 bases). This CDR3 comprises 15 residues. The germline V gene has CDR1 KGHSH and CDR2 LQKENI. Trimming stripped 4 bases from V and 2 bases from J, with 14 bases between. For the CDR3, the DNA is TGTGCCAGCTCACTCCTGACAGGCGAACAAGAGACCCAGTACTTC. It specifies CASSLLTGEQETQYF.

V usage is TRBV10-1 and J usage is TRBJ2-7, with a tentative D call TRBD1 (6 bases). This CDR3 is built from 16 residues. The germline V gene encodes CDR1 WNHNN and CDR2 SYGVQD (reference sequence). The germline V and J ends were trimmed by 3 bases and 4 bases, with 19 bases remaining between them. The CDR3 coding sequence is TGCGCCAGCAGTGACTCTTTGACAGGCCAGGGGTACGAGCAGTACTTC. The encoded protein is CASSDSLTGQGYEQYF.

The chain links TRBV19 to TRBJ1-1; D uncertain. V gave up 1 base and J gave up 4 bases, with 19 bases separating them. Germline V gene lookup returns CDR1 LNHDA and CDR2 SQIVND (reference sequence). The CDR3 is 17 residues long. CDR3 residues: CASSIVYRRVLGTEAFF. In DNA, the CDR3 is TGTGCCAGTAGTATAGTCTACCGGAGGGTCTTGGGCACTGAAGCTTTCTTT. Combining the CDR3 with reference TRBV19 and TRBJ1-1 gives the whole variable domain DGGITQSPKYLFRKEGQNVTLSCEQNLNHDAMYWYRQDPGQGLRLIYYSQIVNDFQKGDIAEGYSVSREKKESFPLTVTSAQKNPTAFYLCASSIVYRRVLGTEAFFGQGTRLTVV.

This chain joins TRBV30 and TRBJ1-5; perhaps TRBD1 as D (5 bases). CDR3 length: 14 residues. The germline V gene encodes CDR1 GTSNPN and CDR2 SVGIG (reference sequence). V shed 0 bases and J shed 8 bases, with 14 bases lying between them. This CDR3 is CAWSVTDRRKPQHF. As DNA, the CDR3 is TGTGCCTGGAGTGTGACAGACCGAAGAAAGCCCCAGCATTTT.

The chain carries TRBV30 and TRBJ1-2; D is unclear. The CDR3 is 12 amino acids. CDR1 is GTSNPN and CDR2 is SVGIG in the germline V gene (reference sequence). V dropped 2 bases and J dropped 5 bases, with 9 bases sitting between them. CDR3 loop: CAWSQAAYGYTF. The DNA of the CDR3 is TGTGCCTGGAGTCAGGCAGCATATGGCTACACCTTC.